The TCR beta chain described here comes from a study of blood T cell repertoires in COVID-19. CDR3 size: 13 residues. The ends lost 3 bases at V and 6 bases at J; junction bases unmatched: 8. CDR1 and CDR2 from the germline V gene are GTSNPN and SVGIG (reference sequence). Methods used by the authors: Amplification from reference gene primers served as the basis for estimated nucleated cell counts. This table comes from immunoSEQ multiplex PCR, and its TCRdb copy is limited to in-frame clones, with some not included. That table supplies the V and J calls and clone size; D and trimming were determined from the DNA. The repertoire has under 70,000 clones, roughly 84% of them found once; the top ten carry roughly 10%.

The genes are TRBV30 and TRBJ2-7; 7 positions agree with TRBD2. Source material: peripheral blood. The clonotype was recovered from a woman aged 18-29 years with acute or convalescent COVID-19. The DNA for the CDR3 is TGTGCCTGGAGGCCGGGGGGACTGGGCGAGCAGTACTTC. Translating it yields CAWRPGGLGEQYF.